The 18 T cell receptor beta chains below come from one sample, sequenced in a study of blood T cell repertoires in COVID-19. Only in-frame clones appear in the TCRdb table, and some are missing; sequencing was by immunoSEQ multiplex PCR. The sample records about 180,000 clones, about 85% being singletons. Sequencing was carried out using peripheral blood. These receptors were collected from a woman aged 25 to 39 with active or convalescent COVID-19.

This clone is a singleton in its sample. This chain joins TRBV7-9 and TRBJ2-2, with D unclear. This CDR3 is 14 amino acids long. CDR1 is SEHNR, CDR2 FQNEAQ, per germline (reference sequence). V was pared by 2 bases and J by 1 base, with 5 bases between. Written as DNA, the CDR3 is TGTGCCAGCAGCTTATACAGGAACACCGGGGAGCTGTTTTTT. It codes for CASSLYRNTGELFF.

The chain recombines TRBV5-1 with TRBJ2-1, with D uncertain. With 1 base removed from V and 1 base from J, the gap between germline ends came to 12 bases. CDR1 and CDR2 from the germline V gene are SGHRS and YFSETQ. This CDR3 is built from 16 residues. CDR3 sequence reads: CASSLTRGGSYNEQFF. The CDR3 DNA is TGCGCCAGCAGCTTGACGCGCGGCGGATCCTACAATGAGCAGTTCTTC.

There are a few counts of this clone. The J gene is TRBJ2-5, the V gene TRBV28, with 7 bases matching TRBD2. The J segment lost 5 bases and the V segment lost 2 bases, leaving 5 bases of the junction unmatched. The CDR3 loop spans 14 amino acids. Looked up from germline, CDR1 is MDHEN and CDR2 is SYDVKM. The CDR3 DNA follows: TGTGCCAGCAGTTTACCGCGGGAGAGGGAGACCCAGTACTTC. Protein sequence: CASSLPRERETQYF.

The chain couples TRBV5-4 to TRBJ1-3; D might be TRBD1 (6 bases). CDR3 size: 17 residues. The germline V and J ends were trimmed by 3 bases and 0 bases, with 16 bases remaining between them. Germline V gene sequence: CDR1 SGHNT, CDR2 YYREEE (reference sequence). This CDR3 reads CASSSGGRAHSGNTIYF. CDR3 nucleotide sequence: TGTGCCAGCAGCTCTGGGGGCAGAGCCCACTCTGGAAACACCATATATTTT.

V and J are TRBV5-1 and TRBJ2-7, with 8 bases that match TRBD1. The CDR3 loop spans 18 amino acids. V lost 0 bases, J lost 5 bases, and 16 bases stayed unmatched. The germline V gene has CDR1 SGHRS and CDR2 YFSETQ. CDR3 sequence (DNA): TGCGCCAGCAGCTTGGCCCCGAGATCCGGACAGGGTGGAAACGAGCAGTACTTC. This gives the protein CASSLAPRSGQGGNEQYF.

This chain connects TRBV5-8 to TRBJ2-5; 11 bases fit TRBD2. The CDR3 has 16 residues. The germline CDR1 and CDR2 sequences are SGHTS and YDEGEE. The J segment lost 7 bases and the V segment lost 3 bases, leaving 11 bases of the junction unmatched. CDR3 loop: CASSSENSGRAGTQYF. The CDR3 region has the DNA TGTGCCAGCAGCTCCGAAAATAGCGGGAGGGCCGGGACCCAGTACTTC.

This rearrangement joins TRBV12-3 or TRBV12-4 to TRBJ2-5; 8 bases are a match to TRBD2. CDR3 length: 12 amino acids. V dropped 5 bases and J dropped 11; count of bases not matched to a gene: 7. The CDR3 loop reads CASSPGLDGQYF. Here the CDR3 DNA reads TGTGCCAGCAGTCCGGGACTAGATGGGCAGTACTTC.

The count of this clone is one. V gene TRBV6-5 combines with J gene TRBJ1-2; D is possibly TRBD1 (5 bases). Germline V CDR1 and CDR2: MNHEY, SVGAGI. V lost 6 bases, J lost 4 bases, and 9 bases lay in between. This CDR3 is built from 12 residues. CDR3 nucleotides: TGTGCCAGCAGGAGCGACAGCTATGGCTACACCTTC. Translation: CASRSDSYGYTF.

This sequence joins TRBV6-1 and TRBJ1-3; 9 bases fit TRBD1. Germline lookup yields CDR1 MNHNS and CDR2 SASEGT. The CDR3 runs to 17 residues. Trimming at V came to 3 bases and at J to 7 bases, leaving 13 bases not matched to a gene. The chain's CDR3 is CASSETGMGQGSNTIYF. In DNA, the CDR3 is TGTGCCAGCAGTGAGACGGGTATGGGACAGGGATCCAACACCATATATTTT.

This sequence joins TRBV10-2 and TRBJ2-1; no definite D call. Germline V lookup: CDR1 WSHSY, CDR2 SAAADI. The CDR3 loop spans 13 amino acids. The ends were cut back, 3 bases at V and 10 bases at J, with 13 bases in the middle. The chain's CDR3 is CASSDPTPKEQFF. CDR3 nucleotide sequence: TGCGCCAGCAGTGACCCGACTCCTAAGGAGCAGTTCTTC.

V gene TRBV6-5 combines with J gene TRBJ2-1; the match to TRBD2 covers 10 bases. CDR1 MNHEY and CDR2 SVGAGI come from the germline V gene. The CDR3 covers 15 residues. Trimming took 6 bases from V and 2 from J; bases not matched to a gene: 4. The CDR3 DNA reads TGTGCCAGCAGGTTAGCGGGAGGCACCTACAATGAGCAGTTCTTC. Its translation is CASRLAGGTYNEQFF.

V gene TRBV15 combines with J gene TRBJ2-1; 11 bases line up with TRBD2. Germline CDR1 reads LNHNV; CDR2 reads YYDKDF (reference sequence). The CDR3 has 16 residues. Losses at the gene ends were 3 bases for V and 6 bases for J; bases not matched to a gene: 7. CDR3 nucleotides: TGTGCCACCAGCAGCCCTAGCGGGAGGAAGCCCAATGAGCAGTTCTTC. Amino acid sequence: CATSSPSGRKPNEQFF.

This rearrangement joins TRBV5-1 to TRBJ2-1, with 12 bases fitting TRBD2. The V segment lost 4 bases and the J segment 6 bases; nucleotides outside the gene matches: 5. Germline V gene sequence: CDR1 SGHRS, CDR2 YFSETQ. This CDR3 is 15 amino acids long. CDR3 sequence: CASSPGLAGSNEQFF. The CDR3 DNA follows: TGCGCCAGCAGCCCGGGACTAGCGGGCTCCAATGAGCAGTTCTTC.

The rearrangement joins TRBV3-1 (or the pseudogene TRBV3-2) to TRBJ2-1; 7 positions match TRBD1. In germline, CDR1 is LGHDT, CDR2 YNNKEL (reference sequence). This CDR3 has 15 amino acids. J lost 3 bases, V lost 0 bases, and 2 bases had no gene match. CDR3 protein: CASSQDRTGYNEQFF. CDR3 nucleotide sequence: TGTGCCAGCAGCCAAGATCGGACAGGCTACAATGAGCAGTTCTTC.

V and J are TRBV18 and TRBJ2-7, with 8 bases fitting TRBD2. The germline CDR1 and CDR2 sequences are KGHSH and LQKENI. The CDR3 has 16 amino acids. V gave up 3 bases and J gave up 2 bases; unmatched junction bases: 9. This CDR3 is CASSPPGSGRAYEQYF. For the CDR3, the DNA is TGTGCCAGCTCACCGCCCGGGTCCGGGAGGGCCTACGAGCAGTACTTC.

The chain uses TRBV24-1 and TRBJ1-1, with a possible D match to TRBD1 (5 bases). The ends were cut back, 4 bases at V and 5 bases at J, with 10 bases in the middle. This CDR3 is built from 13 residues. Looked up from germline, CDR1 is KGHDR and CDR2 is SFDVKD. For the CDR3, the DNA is TGTGCCACCAGTGACAATCGACAGACTGAAGCTTTCTTT. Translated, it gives CATSDNRQTEAFF.

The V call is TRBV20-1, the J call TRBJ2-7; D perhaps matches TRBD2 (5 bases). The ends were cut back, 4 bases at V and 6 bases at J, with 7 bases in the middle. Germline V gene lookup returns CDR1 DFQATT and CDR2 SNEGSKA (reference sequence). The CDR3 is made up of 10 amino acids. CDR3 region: CSAIGGEQYF. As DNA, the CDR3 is TGCAGTGCTATAGGAGGCGAGCAGTACTTC.

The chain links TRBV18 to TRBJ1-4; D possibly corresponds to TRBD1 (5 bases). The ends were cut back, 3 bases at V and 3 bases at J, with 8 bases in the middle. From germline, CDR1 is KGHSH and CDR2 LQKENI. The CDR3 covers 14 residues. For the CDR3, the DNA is TGTGCCAGCTCACCGGGGCAGTCTAATGAAAAACTGTTTTTT. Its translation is CASSPGQSNEKLFF.